This entry lists 18 T cell receptor beta chains sequenced from one sample in a study of identifying expanded T cells in peripheral blood. Sequenced by immunoSEQ multiplex PCR; TCRdb stores in-frame clones only, minus some. The table includes about 83,000 clones, over 75% detected once. Source material: blood. The receptors were gathered from a person aged 18 to 75 in good health.

The chain uses TRBV15 and TRBJ2-3, with TRBD2 identical over 10 bases. Germline loops: CDR1 LNHNV, CDR2 YYDKDF (reference sequence). V was pared by 5 bases and J by 0 bases, with 14 bases of the junction left unmatched. CDR3 length: 19 amino acids. This chain's CDR3 is CATSPEEGLAWASTDTQYF. Written as DNA, the CDR3 is TGTGCCACCAGCCCCGAGGAGGGACTAGCGTGGGCTAGCACAGATACGCAGTATTTT.

This clone was picked up a small number of times. The gene calls are TRBV30 and TRBJ2-7, with D perhaps matching TRBD2 (6 bases). The CDR3 extends over 14 amino acids. The V end was cut by 4 bases, the J end by 1 base, with 14 bases between. From germline, CDR1 is GTSNPN and CDR2 SVGIG (reference sequence). The CDR3 coding sequence is TGTGCCTGGAAGCACGGCGGGGAATCCTACGAGCAGTACTTC. It specifies CAWKHGGESYEQYF.

This chain joins TRBV5-1 and TRBJ2-1, with D possibly called TRBD1 or TRBD2 (5 bases each). The germline gives CDR1 SGHRS, CDR2 YFSETQ. The CDR3 covers 16 residues. The V end was cut by 2 bases, the J end by 6 bases, with 18 bases between. The CDR3 region is CASSLVGLGPFNEQFF. CDR3 nucleotide sequence: TGCGCCAGCAGCTTAGTCGGTTTGGGACCGTTCAATGAGCAGTTCTTC.

The chain links TRBV7-8 to TRBJ1-4, with D uncertain. Germline loops: CDR1 SGHVS, CDR2 FQNEAQ. The CDR3 length is 13 residues. V was shortened by 1 base and J by 11 bases, with 11 bases between the two germline ends. As DNA, the CDR3 is TGTGCCAGCAGCTTAGGGACCGATCGTAAACTGTTTTTT. Its translation: CASSLGTDRKLFF.

The J gene is TRBJ1-5, the V gene TRBV7-3; 10 positions agree with TRBD1. The CDR3 consists of 15 residues. Germline CDR1 SGHTA, CDR2 FQGTGA. Trimming took 5 bases from V and 5 from J; bases not matched to a gene: 6. The CDR3 loop is CASSRDRGDHQPQHF. CDR3 sequence (DNA): TGTGCCAGCAGCCGGGACAGGGGCGATCATCAGCCCCAGCATTTT.

A note on this clone: At one of its ends the junction is not consistent with the germline gene, which may arise from a read error. Other DNA sequences in this specimen translate into the identical CDR3. The rearrangement uses TRBV27 and TRBJ2-1, with 7 positions matching TRBD2. Per germline, CDR1 MNHEY and CDR2 SMNVEV (reference sequence). This CDR3 is 16 amino acids long. Here the CDR3 reads CASRLFGDYVDGEQFF. The CDR3 nucleotides read TGTGCTAGCAGGCTTTTCGGGGACTACGTCGACGGTGAGCAGTTCTTC.

V gene TRBV11-2 combines with J gene TRBJ2-3, with TRBD2 identical over 8 bases. Per germline, CDR1 SGHAT and CDR2 FQNNGV. This CDR3 comprises 14 residues. Losses at the gene ends were 3 bases for V and 4 bases for J; bases not matched to a gene: 3. The CDR3 bases are TGTGCCAGCAGCTTCGGACTAGCTGCAGATACGCAGTATTTT. It encodes CASSFGLAADTQYF.

The chain links TRBV29-1 to TRBJ2-5; possibly TRBD1 for D (6 bases). Trimming pared 3 bases from V and 9 bases from J, leaving 26 bases between. The CDR3 has 16 amino acids. Germline lookup yields CDR1 SQVTM and CDR2 ANQGSEA. The CDR3 reads CSVEGPTIGQRAAQYF. Here the CDR3 DNA reads TGCAGCGTTGAGGGGCCAACTATAGGACAGCGAGCGGCCCAGTACTTC.

V usage is TRBV6-5 and J usage is TRBJ2-3, with 14 bases matching TRBD2. The CDR3 loop spans 15 amino acids. J lost 5 bases, V lost 5 bases, and 3 bases had no gene match. CDR1 MNHEY and CDR2 SVGAGI come from the germline V gene. Here the CDR3 reads CASSGTSGRLDTQYF. The CDR3 DNA is TGTGCCAGCAGTGGGACTAGCGGGAGATTAGATACGCAGTATTTT.

This clone came up a few times. J is TRBJ1-2 and V is TRBV6-6, with D uncertain. The germline CDR1 and CDR2 sequences are MNHNY and SVGAGI (reference sequence). V was shortened by 0 bases and J by 8 bases, with 4 bases between the two germline ends. The CDR3 is made up of 11 amino acids. The CDR3 DNA reads as TGTGCCAGCAGTTACTCGAGGGGCTACACCTTC. It is translated as CASSYSRGYTF.

In its sample, this clone was seen once. V usage is TRBV6-6 and J usage is TRBJ1-3; D uncertain. CDR1 and CDR2 (germline): MNHNY, SVGAGI (reference sequence). The V end was cut by 0 bases, the J end by 7 bases, with 10 bases between. The CDR3 runs 14 residues. In nucleotides, the CDR3 is TGTGCCAGCAGTTACTCGAGGGTTGGGAACACCATATATTTT. Encoded protein: CASSYSRVGNTIYF.

The chain carries TRBV9 and TRBJ2-1; 8 bases line up with TRBD2. Germline V CDR1 and CDR2: SGDLS, YYNGEE. The V and J ends lost 0 bases and 2 bases, in that order; junction bases with no gene match: 4. There are 16 residues in the CDR3. The CDR3 DNA reads TGTGCCAGCAGCGTAGCGGGAGGGCCTACCTACAATGAGCAGTTCTTC. Encoded protein: CASSVAGGPTYNEQFF. Full variable domain (outside the CDR3, taken from reference TRBV9 and TRBJ2-1): DSGVTQTPKHLITATGQRVTLRCSPRSGDLSVYWYQQSLDQGLQFLIQYYNGEERAKGNILERFSAQQFPDLHSELNLSSLELGDSALYFCASSVAGGPTYNEQFFGPGTRLTVL.

This chain joins TRBV7-9 and TRBJ2-5; possible D gene TRBD1, 6 bases. Germline loops: CDR1 SEHNR, CDR2 FQNEAQ (reference sequence). V was trimmed by 5 bases and J by 1 base, leaving 11 bases between them. The CDR3 runs 14 residues. The CDR3 loop reads CASSHRALQETQYF. The CDR3 coding sequence is TGTGCCAGCAGCCACAGGGCTCTCCAAGAGACCCAGTACTTC. Together with reference TRBV7-9 and TRBJ2-5, the CDR3 gives the full variable domain: DTGVSQNPRHKITKRGQNVTFRCDPISEHNRLYWYRQTLGQGPEFLTYFQNEAQLEKSRLLSDRFSAERPKGSFSTLEIQRTEQGDSAMYLCASSHRALQETQYFGPGTRLLVL.

The chain recombines TRBV7-3 with TRBJ2-7, with TRBD2 matching over 11 bases. The CDR3 totals 19 residues. The germline V gene has CDR1 SGHTA and CDR2 FQGTGA. The V and J ends lost 0 bases and 0 bases, in that order; junction bases with no gene match: 10. The CDR3 DNA sequence: TGTGCCAGCAGCTTAACGGAGACTAGCGGGGCCCACAGCTCCTACGAGCAGTACTTC. Amino acids: CASSLTETSGAHSSYEQYF.

The V and J genes are TRBV6-5 and TRBJ2-7; unclear D gene. Germline CDR1 MNHEY, CDR2 SVGAGI. The CDR3 has 14 residues. Trimming took 5 bases from V and 6 from J, leaving 17 bases between them. CDR3 amino acids: CASSELAAYGEQYF. CDR3 nucleotides: TGTGCCAGCAGTGAACTCGCCGCCTATGGCGAGCAGTACTTC.

The chain links TRBV6-6 to TRBJ2-7; D is unclear. Germline values: CDR1 MNHNY, CDR2 SVGAGI (reference sequence). CDR3 size: 14 residues. The V end lost 0 bases, the J end lost 5 bases, and 11 bases lay between the germline ends. Here the CDR3 DNA reads TGTGCCAGCAGTTACTCGATCGGGTTCAACGAGCAGTACTTC. Translated, it gives CASSYSIGFNEQYF.

The chain uses TRBV29-1 and TRBJ2-6; D may be TRBD1 (5 bases). This CDR3 is 15 amino acids long. The germline CDR1 and CDR2 sequences are SQVTM and ANQGSEA. Between the trimmed V and J ends, which lost 4 bases and 8 bases, there was a span of 18 bases. The CDR3 is CSVGGQGSRSNVLTF. The CDR3 nucleotides read TGCAGCGTTGGGGGCCAGGGCTCTCGTTCCAACGTCCTGACTTTC.

DNA of the CDR3: TGCGCCAGCCGGCCGGGGGGGATGACTGAAGCTTTCTTT. Residues: CASRPGGMTEAFF. The chain recombines TRBV4-1 with TRBJ1-1, with D maybe TRBD1 (5 bases). V lost 8 bases and J 5 bases, leaving 15 bases between the germline ends. The CDR3 loop spans 13 amino acids. Germline CDR1 MGHRA, CDR2 YSYEKL.